These 7 T cell receptor beta chains originate from one sample sequenced in a study of post-analysis software for immune sequencing data (dated by TCRdb to about 2015). Paper-wide results and their limitations: Patients showed significantly higher frequencies than controls for several TRBV segments, among them TRBV5-6, TRBV5-1 and TRBV20-1.

The library was made by PCR. The sequencing machine was an Illumina HiSeq 2500. To reduce PCR and sequencing biases, unique molecular identifiers were built into the TCR beta cDNA libraries. TCRdb trimmed public reads at Q25 via fastp, called clones via MiXCR and kept in-frame beta chains. Identical CDR3 protein sequences are pooled into one entry, listed with their most common genes and DNA. For this sample the table gives about 680,000 distinct CDR3 sequences, of which approximately 60% were detected only once. About 11% of the sample belongs to the ten largest clones. Antigens of these TCRs are unknown. The sample was blood. The receptor set was obtained from a girl between 2 and 10 years old with multiple sclerosis.

This clonotype showed up just once. This chain connects TRBV5-1 to TRBJ2-1; 9 positions agree with TRBD2. CDR3 length: 14 residues. The germline V gene has CDR1 SGHRS and CDR2 YFSETQ. V shed 1 base, J shed 9 bases, and the junction held 5 bases outside the gene matches. CDR3 sequence: CASSLRLAGSEQFF. The DNA for the CDR3 is TGCGCCAGCAGCTTGAGGCTAGCGGGGTCTGAGCAGTTCTTC.

This chain connects TRBV29-1 to TRBJ2-3; D might be TRBD1 (6 bases). Between the trimmed V and J ends, which lost 4 bases and 3 bases, there was a span of 11 bases. In germline, CDR1 is SQVTM, CDR2 ANQGSEA. The CDR3 extends over 13 amino acids. The CDR3 protein is CSVVGARTDTQYF. The CDR3 nucleotides are TGCAGCGTTGTGGGGGCGCGGACAGATACGCAGTATTTT.

This chain uses TRBV4-1 with TRBJ2-7; 7 nucleotides line up with TRBD1. The CDR3 has 18 residues. Germline CDR1 and CDR2: MGHRA and YSYEKL. V lost 4 bases and J lost 0; bases outside the gene matches: 15. In DNA form, the CDR3 reads TGCGCCAGCAGCCCAGACAGGGATGCCCTCGCCCCCTCCTACGAGCAGTACTTC. Residues: CASSPDRDALAPSYEQYF.

The chain employs TRBV5-1 and TRBJ1-2, with 7 bases aligning to TRBD1. From germline, CDR1 is SGHRS and CDR2 YFSETQ. CDR3 length equals 17 residues. After removal of 4 bases from V and 4 bases from J, the junction contained 16 bases not matched to a gene. CDR3 DNA sequence: TGCGCCAGCAGCCCCCAACCGGACAGGAGGTCCATCTATGGCTACACCTTC. Translated, it gives CASSPQPDRRSIYGYTF. The full variable domain, rest sourced from reference TRBV5-1 and TRBJ1-2, is KAGVTQTPRYLIKTRGQQVTLSCSPISGHRSVSWYQQTPGQGLQFLFEYFSETQRNKGNFPGRFSGRQFSNSRSEMNVSTLELGDSALYLCASSPQPDRRSIYGYTFGSGTRLTVV.

The chain couples TRBV12-3 or TRBV12-4 to TRBJ1-2; D remains ambiguous. V lost 3 bases, J lost 3 bases, and 14 bases lay in between. This CDR3 comprises 15 residues. DNA for the CDR3: TGTGCCAGCAGTTTGATCCTTGGGAACGACTATGGCTACACCTTC. Its protein product is CASSLILGNDYGYTF.

This chain uses TRBV5-5 with TRBJ2-3; the D is unclear. V was clipped by 4 bases and J by 3 bases, with 18 bases between them. From germline, CDR1 is SGHKS and CDR2 YYEKEE (reference sequence). The CDR3 contains 16 residues. The CDR3 sequence: CASSDWPRGSTDTQYF. CDR3 bases: TGTGCCAGCAGCGACTGGCCCCGAGGCTCTACAGATACGCAGTATTTT. Combining the CDR3 with reference TRBV5-5 and TRBJ2-3 gives the whole variable domain DAGVTQSPTHLIKTRGQQVTLRCSPISGHKSVSWYQQVLGQGPQFIFQYYEKEERGRGNFPDRFSARQFPNYSSELNVNALLLGDSALYLCASSDWPRGSTDTQYFGPGTRLTVL.

This clonotype occurred a few times. V is TRBV7-8 and J is TRBJ2-1, with 12 bases identical to TRBD2. This CDR3 has 15 residues. V lost 3 bases, J lost 8 bases, and 5 bases stayed unmatched. The germline gives CDR1 SGHVS, CDR2 FQNEAQ. The CDR3 loop is CASSFTSGGMDEQFF. In DNA, the CDR3 is TGTGCCAGCAGCTTTACTAGCGGGGGGATGGATGAGCAGTTCTTC.